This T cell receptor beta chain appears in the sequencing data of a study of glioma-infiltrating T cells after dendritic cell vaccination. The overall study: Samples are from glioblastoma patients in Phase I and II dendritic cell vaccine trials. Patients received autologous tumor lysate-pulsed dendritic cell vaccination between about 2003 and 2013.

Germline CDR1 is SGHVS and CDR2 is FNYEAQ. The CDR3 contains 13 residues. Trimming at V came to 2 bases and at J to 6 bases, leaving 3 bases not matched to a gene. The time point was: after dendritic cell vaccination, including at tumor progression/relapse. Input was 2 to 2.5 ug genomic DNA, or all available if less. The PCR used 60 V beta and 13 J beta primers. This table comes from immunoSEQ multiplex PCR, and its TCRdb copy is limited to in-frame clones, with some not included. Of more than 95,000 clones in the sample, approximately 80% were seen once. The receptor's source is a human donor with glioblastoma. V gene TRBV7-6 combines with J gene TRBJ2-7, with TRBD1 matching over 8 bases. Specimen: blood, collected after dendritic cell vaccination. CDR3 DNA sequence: TGTGCCAGCAGCTTAAACAGGGGGTTCGAGCAGTACTTC. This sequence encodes CASSLNRGFEQYF.